This T cell receptor beta chain derives from a study of T cells after yellow fever vaccination. General study points: The CD4 compartment and the CD8 compartment contained a small share of clonotypes in common.

One entry per CDR3 protein, called by TCRdb with MiXCR from the 5' RACE reads. This table has approximately 260,000 distinct CDR3 sequences, about 5.2% appearing once. CDR3 size: 12 residues. Trimming stripped 6 bases from V and 7 bases from J, with 13 bases between. Turning to this clonotype: Antigen specificity is unknown.

The sequence was collected from a man between 18 and 35 years old who received the YFV17D yellow fever vaccine. The material sequenced was CD4+ T cells sorted from PBMCs, taken on the day of the yellow fever booster vaccination. The rearrangement uses TRBV12-3 or TRBV12-4 and TRBJ2-7; D perhaps matches TRBD2 (6 bases). The DNA for the CDR3 is TGTGCCAGCAGGGACGGGGGAAGGGAGCAGTACTTC. Translation: CASRDGGREQYF.